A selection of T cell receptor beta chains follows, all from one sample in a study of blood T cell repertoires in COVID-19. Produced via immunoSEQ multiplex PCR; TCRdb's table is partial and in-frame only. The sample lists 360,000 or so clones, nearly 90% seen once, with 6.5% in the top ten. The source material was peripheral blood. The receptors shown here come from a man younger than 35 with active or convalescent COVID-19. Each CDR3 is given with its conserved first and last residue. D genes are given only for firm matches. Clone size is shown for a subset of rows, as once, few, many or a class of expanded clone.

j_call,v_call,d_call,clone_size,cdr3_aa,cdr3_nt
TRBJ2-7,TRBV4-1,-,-,CASSQAVGRAKGGPDHEQYF,TGCGCCAGCAGCCAGGCAGTAGGGCGGGCGAAGGGCGGACCGGACCACGAGCAGTACTTC
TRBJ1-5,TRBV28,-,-,CASTHRDSNQPQHF,TGTGCCAGCACCCACAGAGATAGCAATCAGCCCCAGCATTTT
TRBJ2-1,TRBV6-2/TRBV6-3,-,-,CASSPREFNEQFF,TGTGCCAGCAGCCCGCGGGAATTCAATGAGCAGTTCTTC
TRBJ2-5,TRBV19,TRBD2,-,CASSPRLAGGVETQYF,TGTGCCAGTAGTCCTCGACTAGCGGGGGGGGTAGAGACCCAGTACTTC
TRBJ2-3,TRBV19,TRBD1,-,CASSNTGQGSFADTQYF,TGTGCCAGTAGCAATACGGGACAGGGAAGTTTTGCAGATACGCAGTATTTT
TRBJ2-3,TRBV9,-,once,CASSVQGKLPTDTQYF,TGTGCCAGCAGCGTACAGGGCAAACTCCCCACAGATACGCAGTATTTT
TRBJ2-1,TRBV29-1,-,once,CSVEGTSVYNEQFF,TGCAGCGTTGAGGGGACAAGCGTGTACAATGAGCAGTTCTTC
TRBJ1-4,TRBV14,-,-,CASSPMAGKGYEKLFF,TGTGCCAGCAGCCCTATGGCAGGAAAGGGGTATGAAAAACTGTTTTTT
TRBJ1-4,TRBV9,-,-,CASSANGGTNEKLFF,TGTGCCAGCAGCGCCAACGGGGGGACTAATGAAAAACTGTTTTTT
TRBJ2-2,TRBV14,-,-,CASSQFRRSTSRNTGELFF,TGTGCCAGCAGCCAATTTCGGCGATCCACTAGCCGGAACACCGGGGAGCTGTTTTTT
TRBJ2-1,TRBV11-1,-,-,CASSAYRAAYNEQFF,TGTGCCAGCAGTGCGTACAGGGCGGCCTACAATGAGCAGTTCTTC
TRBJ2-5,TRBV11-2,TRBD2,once,CASSTSGGARGETQYF,TGTGCCAGCTCGACTAGCGGGGGGGCCAGGGGAGAGACCCAGTACTTC
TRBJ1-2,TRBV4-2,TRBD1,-,CASSGYRGLNYGYTF,TGTGCCAGCAGCGGATACAGGGGGTTAAACTATGGCTACACCTTC
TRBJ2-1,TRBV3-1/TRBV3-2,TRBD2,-,CASSQDPSPGGHEQFF,TGTGCCAGCAGCCAAGACCCATCCCCGGGGGGGCATGAGCAGTTCTTC
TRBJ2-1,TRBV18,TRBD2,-,CASSPSGLAGGVYSYNEQFF,TGTGCCAGCTCACCCTCTGGACTAGCGGGAGGAGTTTACTCCTACAATGAGCAGTTCTTC
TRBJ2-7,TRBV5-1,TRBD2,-,CASSLTTSGQNYEQYF,TGCGCCAGCAGCTTGACGACTAGCGGGCAGAACTACGAGCAGTACTTC
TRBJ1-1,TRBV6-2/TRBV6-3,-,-,CASSLGRGNTEAFF,TGTGCCAGCAGCCTCGGGAGGGGGAACACTGAAGCTTTCTTT
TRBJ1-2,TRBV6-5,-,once,CASGQGRNYGYTF,TGTGCCAGCGGACAAGGGCGCAACTATGGCTACACCTTC
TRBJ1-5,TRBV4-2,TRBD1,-,CASSHRKGADQPQHF,TGTGCCAGCAGCCATCGCAAGGGGGCAGATCAGCCCCAGCATTTT
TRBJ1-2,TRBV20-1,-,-,CSGEGSYGYTF,TGCAGTGGAGAAGGGAGCTATGGCTACACCTTC
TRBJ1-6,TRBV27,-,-,CASSREGGKEVPLHF,TGTGCCAGCAGTCGTGAGGGAGGAAAAGAGGTACCCCTCCACTTT
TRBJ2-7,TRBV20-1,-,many,CSASKVTGSFAYEQYF,TGCAGTGCTAGTAAGGTAACAGGGTCGTTTGCCTACGAGCAGTACTTC
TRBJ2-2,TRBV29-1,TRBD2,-,CSVEGGIAGELFF,TGCAGCGTTGAGGGAGGGATCGCCGGGGAGCTGTTTTTT
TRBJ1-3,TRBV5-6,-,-,CASSLRSHTIYF,TGTGCCTCATCTCTCCGGTCCCACACCATATATTTT
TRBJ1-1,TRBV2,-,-,CASKLGPNTEAFF,TGTGCCAGCAAACTTGGGCCGAACACTGAAGCTTTCTTT
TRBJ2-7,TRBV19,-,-,CASSRTTYEQYF,TGTGCCAGTAGTAGAACCACTTACGAGCAGTACTTC
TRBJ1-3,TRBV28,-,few,CASSFTLGNTIYF,TGTGCCAGCAGTTTTACTCTCGGAAACACCATATATTTT
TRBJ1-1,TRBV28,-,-,CASSFDNRRPEAFF,TGTGCCAGCAGTTTCGATAACAGGCGCCCCGAAGCTTTCTTT
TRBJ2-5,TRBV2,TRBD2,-,CASSSLAGGVETQYF,TGTGCCAGCAGTTCACTAGCGGGGGGGGTAGAGACCCAGTACTTC
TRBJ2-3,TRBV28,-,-,CASSLAGLEVTDTQYF,TGTGCCAGCAGTTTGGCGGGGTTGGAGGTAACAGATACGCAGTATTTT
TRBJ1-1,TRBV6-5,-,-,CASSPAANTEAFF,TGTGCCAGCTCCCCCGCGGCGAACACTGAAGCTTTCTTT
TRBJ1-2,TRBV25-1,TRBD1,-,CASSDDREGGACTF,TGTGCCAGCAGTGACGACCGGGAAGGGGGCGCTTGCACCTTC
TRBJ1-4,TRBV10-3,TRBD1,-,CATRGQINEKLFF,TGTGCCACGAGGGGACAGATTAATGAAAAACTGTTTTTT
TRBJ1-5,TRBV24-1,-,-,CATRGGFWSNQPQHF,TGTGCCACCAGGGGGGGGTTTTGGAGCAATCAGCCCCAGCATTTT
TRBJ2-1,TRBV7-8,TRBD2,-,CASSNRLAGGFEQFF,TGTGCCAGCAGCAATCGACTAGCGGGAGGCTTTGAGCAGTTCTTC
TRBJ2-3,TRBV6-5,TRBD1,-,CASSIPGQSTDTQYF,TGTGCCAGCAGTATTCCGGGACAGAGCACAGATACGCAGTATTTT
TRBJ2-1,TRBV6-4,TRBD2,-,CASSRLAGAYNEQFF,TGTGCCAGCAGTCGGCTTGCGGGGGCCTACAATGAGCAGTTCTTC
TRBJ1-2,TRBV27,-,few,CASRTGRGGGYTF,TGTGCCAGCAGAACGGGGAGGGGAGGAGGCTACACCTTC
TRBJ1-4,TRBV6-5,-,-,CASSYGQINEKLFF,TGTGCCAGCAGCTATGGACAGATTAATGAAAAACTGTTTTTT
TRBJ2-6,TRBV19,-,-,CASNSPGGANVLTF,TGTGCCAGTAACTCCCCGGGGGGGGCCAACGTCCTGACTTTC
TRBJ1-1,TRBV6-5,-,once,CASKGQLNTEAFF,TGTGCCAGCAAAGGACAGTTGAACACTGAAGCTTTCTTT
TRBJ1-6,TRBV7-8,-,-,CASSLTGTDNSPLHF,TGTGCCAGCAGCTTAACAGGGACCGATAATTCACCCCTCCACTTT
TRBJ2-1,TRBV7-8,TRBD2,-,CASSSFSGSYNEQFF,TGTGCCAGCAGCTCCTTTAGCGGGAGTTACAATGAGCAGTTCTTC
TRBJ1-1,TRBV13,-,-,CASSLAEGVYTEAFF,TGTGCCAGCAGCCTCGCTGAGGGGGTTTACACTGAAGCTTTCTTT
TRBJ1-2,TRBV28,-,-,CASSPASWGQPYGYTF,TGTGCCAGCAGCCCTGCATCATGGGGGCAGCCCTATGGCTACACCTTC
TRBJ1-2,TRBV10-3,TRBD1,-,CAISAPGQGTYGYTF,TGTGCCATCAGTGCGCCGGGACAGGGGACCTATGGCTACACCTTC